One and the same sample provided the 14 T cell receptor beta chains below, sequenced in a study of a mutant IDH1 vaccine in newly diagnosed glioma. The data were produced by immunoSEQ multiplex PCR, yet TCRdb's version contains in-frame clones alone and is incomplete. The profile shows tens of thousands of clones, around 74% of them singletons. The time point is: week 35, safety follow-up. A 20-mer mutant IDH1 peptide at 300 ug was injected subcutaneously with topical imiquimod. These receptors are not linked to any known antigen. The starting material was PBMCs, obtained from a glioma patient whose treatment included an IDH1 peptide vaccine. Source of these receptors: a man aged 45 to 65 with glioma.

The chain combines TRBV19 with TRBJ2-1; D call uncertain. The CDR3 runs to 14 residues. Germline lookup yields CDR1 LNHDA and CDR2 SQIVND (reference sequence). The germline V and J ends were trimmed by 4 bases and 2 bases, with 9 bases remaining between them. CDR3 nucleotides: TGTGCCAGTAGTAAGGGCACTGCCTACAATGAGCAGTTCTTC. Protein: CASSKGTAYNEQFF.

The chain has TRBV5-6 and TRBJ1-2, with D perhaps TRBD1 (6 bases). Germline V lookup: CDR1 SGHDT, CDR2 YYEEEE. V was shortened by 4 bases and J by 5 bases, with 12 bases between the two germline ends. The CDR3 runs 13 residues. In DNA, the CDR3 is TGTGCCAGCAGCCCCGGTCAGGGGTATGGCTACACCTTC. It specifies CASSPGQGYGYTF.

In its sample, this clone was seen once. The rearrangement joins TRBV30 to TRBJ1-1, with 7 bases aligning to TRBD1. Trimming cost V 2 bases and J 2 bases; bases outside gene matches: 2. From germline, CDR1 is GTSNPN and CDR2 SVGIG (reference sequence). The length of the CDR3 is 13 residues. This CDR3 is CAWSQGGNTEAFF. The CDR3 nucleotides are TGTGCCTGGAGTCAGGGGGGAAACACTGAAGCTTTCTTT.

The rearrangement joins TRBV2 to TRBJ1-2, with D perhaps TRBD1 (5 bases). Germline V gene sequence: CDR1 SNHLY, CDR2 FYNNEI. The CDR3 length is 13 residues. The V end was cut by 6 bases, the J end by 8 bases, with 16 bases between. The CDR3 coding sequence is TGTGCCAGCAGGGGACTGACTGGTCGGGGCTACACCTTC. Its translation is CASRGLTGRGYTF.

The rearrangement joins TRBV7-2 to TRBJ1-5; no firm D call. The CDR3 runs to 13 residues. The V gene lost 5 bases and the J gene lost 0 bases, with 5 bases spanning the gap. Per germline, CDR1 SGHTA and CDR2 FQGNSA. The CDR3 loop reads CASSRSSNQPQHF. CDR3 coding DNA: TGTGCCAGCAGCCGTTCTAGCAATCAGCCCCAGCATTTT.

The chain carries TRBV5-1 and TRBJ2-1; either TRBD1 or TRBD2 may supply D (5 bases each). Germline V CDR1 and CDR2: SGHRS, YFSETQ. The V end lost 4 bases, the J end lost 8 bases, and 19 bases lay between the germline ends. This CDR3 is 15 amino acids long. The CDR3, as DNA: TGCGCCAGCAGCGTTGGGACGGTCCACACCTATGAGCAGTTCTTC. Translation gives CASSVGTVHTYEQFF.

The chain employs TRBV6-1 and TRBJ2-1; D may be TRBD2 (6 bases). CDR3 length: 15 amino acids. The ends were cut back, 3 bases at V and 5 bases at J, with 14 bases in the middle. Germline CDR1 is MNHNS and CDR2 is SASEGT. CDR3 residues: CASSDPGVINNEQFF. In nucleotides, the CDR3 is TGTGCCAGCAGTGATCCGGGAGTCATTAACAATGAGCAGTTCTTC.

The J gene is TRBJ1-5, the V gene TRBV4-1; D ambiguous. The CDR3 is 15 residues long. V lost 4 bases to trimming and J lost 4 bases, with 14 bases between them. Germline lookup yields CDR1 MGHRA and CDR2 YSYEKL. The CDR3 DNA follows: TGCGCCAGCAGCCTACACGTCGGTGTTAATCAGCCCCAGCATTTT. It codes for CASSLHVGVNQPQHF.

The gene calls are TRBV30 and TRBJ1-2; 8 bases fit TRBD1. CDR3 length equals 13 residues. With V trimmed by 3 bases and J by 5 bases, 5 bases remained unmatched. Looked up from germline, CDR1 is GTSNPN and CDR2 is SVGIG (reference sequence). The chain's CDR3 is CAWSPDRGYGYTF. The CDR3 region has the DNA TGTGCCTGGAGCCCCGACAGGGGATATGGCTACACCTTC. The whole variable domain, remainder taken from reference TRBV30 and TRBJ1-2, is SQTIHQWPATLVQPVGSPLSLECTVEGTSNPNLYWYRQAAGRGLQLLFYSVGIGQISSEVPQNLSASRPQDRQFILSSKKLLLSDSGFYLCAWSPDRGYGYTFGSGTRLTVV.

The gene calls are TRBV5-1 and TRBJ2-3; D unresolved. The germline CDR1 and CDR2 sequences are SGHRS and YFSETQ. The V and J ends lost 0 bases and 4 bases respectively, with 3 bases between them. The CDR3 is made up of 12 amino acids. The CDR3, as DNA: TGCGCCAGCAGCTTGGGAGCAGATACGCAGTATTTT. It is translated as CASSLGADTQYF.

This clone was seen once. The rearrangement links TRBV29-1 to TRBJ2-7; D may be TRBD1 (6 bases). The germline V and J ends were trimmed by 6 bases and 0 bases, with 15 bases remaining between them. Germline values: CDR1 SQVTM, CDR2 ANQGSEA. The CDR3 is made up of 14 amino acids. The CDR3 region is CSVNRDTSSYEQYF. The CDR3 DNA reads TGCAGCGTAAACCGGGACACTAGCTCCTACGAGCAGTACTTC.

The chain couples TRBV9 to TRBJ2-7, with 9 bases aligning to TRBD1. Losses at the gene ends were 0 bases for V and 5 bases for J; bases not matched to a gene: 6. CDR3 length equals 15 residues. Looked up from germline, CDR1 is SGDLS and CDR2 is YYNGEE. The CDR3 region has the DNA TGTGCCAGCAGCGTAGTGGGGACAGGGTTAAACGAGCAGTACTTC. This gives the protein CASSVVGTGLNEQYF.

This clone has just a few counts. The CDR3 region has the DNA TGCGCCAGCAGCCAAGGTCTGATCTACGAGCAGTACTTC. Its translation is CASSQGLIYEQYF. This sequence joins TRBV4-1 and TRBJ2-7, with D unresolved. Germline CDR1 is MGHRA and CDR2 is YSYEKL. V was pared by 1 base and J by 3 bases, with 7 bases between. The CDR3 loop spans 13 amino acids.

This clone has more than one count but fewer than ten. The chain carries TRBV27 and TRBJ2-7; 7 positions agree with TRBD1. J gave up 7 bases and V 5 bases, and 5 bases lay outside the gene matches. This CDR3 spans 12 amino acids. CDR1 and CDR2 (germline): MNHEY, SMNVEV (reference sequence). The CDR3 nucleotides are TGTGCCAGCAGTCGACAGGGAATGGAGCAGTACTTC. It translates to CASSRQGMEQYF.